This entry lists 32 T cell receptor beta chains sequenced from one sample in a study of T cells in Graves' hyperthyroidism and ophthalmopathy. RNA transcripts were the template for amplifying TCR beta CDR3 regions. Primed by the HTBI set, a first-round RT-PCR was run on the TCR CDR3. Each CDR3 protein gets one entry after TCRdb re-called the multiplex PCR reads with MiXCR. This table has 750,000 to 900,000 distinct CDR3 sequences, around 38% appearing once. The sample taken for sequencing was blood. These receptors were collected from a man between 18 and 29 years old with Graves' hyperthyroidism.

Only a few counts were recorded for this clonotype. J is TRBJ1-1 and V is TRBV5-1; D gene uncertain. V was pared by 0 bases and J by 0 bases, with 9 bases between. CDR1 is SGHRS and CDR2 is YFSETQ in the germline V gene. The CDR3 totals 15 residues. The CDR3 coding sequence is TGCGCCAGCAGCTTGGAGGCGCCATTGAACACTGAAGCTTTCTTT. Its translation is CASSLEAPLNTEAFF.

The chain couples TRBV6-5 to TRBJ2-5, with 8 bases lining up with TRBD2. Germline V gives CDR1 MNHEY, CDR2 SVGAGI. This CDR3 has 13 residues. With V trimmed by 7 bases and J by 3 bases, 4 bases remained unmatched. The CDR3 nucleotides are TGTGCCAGCACCTCAGCGGGAGAAGAGACCCAGTACTTC. Translating gives CASTSAGEETQYF.

The rearrangement links TRBV9 to TRBJ2-5; 7 nucleotides match TRBD2. The CDR3 spans 12 residues. V lost 0 bases to trimming and J lost 10 bases; unmatched junction nucleotides: 3. From germline, CDR1 is SGDLS and CDR2 YYNGEE. CDR3 nucleotide sequence: TGTGCCAGCAGCGTAGGTGGCGGGAGCCAGTACTTC. This translates into CASSVGGGSQYF.

With regard to this clonotype: Given a much more abundant clone one base away, this may be a read error. The V call is TRBV7-6, the J call TRBJ2-7, with no clear D. Germline CDR1 and CDR2: SGHVS and FNYEAQ. This CDR3 spans 11 amino acids. The DNA for the CDR3 is TGTGCCAGCAGCGCCGAGGTCGAGCAGTGCTTC. Protein sequence: CASSAEVEQCF.

This clonotype was seen at least ten times. CDR3 sequence reads: CSVLLDTTPYEQYF. CDR3 nucleotides: TGCAGCGTTCTTCTGGACACCACCCCCTACGAGCAGTACTTC. The chain joins TRBV29-1 to TRBJ2-7; TRBD1 might be the D (5 bases). The CDR3 has 14 residues. CDR1 and CDR2 (germline): SQVTM, ANQGSEA. V lost 5 bases to trimming and J lost 2 bases, with 16 bases between them.

CDR3 sequence reads: CASSRPAPHTGELFF. DNA of the CDR3: TGTGCCAGCTCACGCCCAGCGCCACACACCGGGGAGCTGTTTTTT. The chain carries TRBV24-1 and TRBJ2-2; D gene unclear. Looked up from germline, CDR1 is KGHDR and CDR2 is SFDVKD. This CDR3 is 15 amino acids long. The ends were cut back, 11 bases at V and 3 bases at J, with 18 bases in the middle.

The V and J genes are TRBV19 and TRBJ1-1, with 9 bases identical to TRBD1. V was clipped by 9 bases and J by 5 bases; unmatched bases: 4. The germline V gene has CDR1 LNHDA and CDR2 SQIVND (reference sequence). This CDR3 has 12 amino acids. The CDR3 reads CASGTGMTEAFF. The CDR3, as DNA: TGTGCCAGCGGGACAGGGATGACTGAAGCTTTCTTT.

This clonotype has more than one count but fewer than ten. V is TRBV11-1 and J is TRBJ1-1; 7 nucleotides align to TRBD1. Unmatched junction bases numbered 9, after V lost 5 bases and J lost 6 bases. Germline V CDR1 and CDR2: SGHAT, FQDESV (reference sequence). The CDR3 loop spans 14 amino acids. CDR3 nucleotides: TGTGCCAGCAGCCAAGACCCAGGACAGGCTGAAGCTTTCTTT. It translates to CASSQDPGQAEAFF.

The chain employs TRBV5-1 and TRBJ2-7; TRBD2 matches at 12 bases. The CDR3 spans 16 residues. The V and J ends lost 7 bases and 1 base, in that order; junction bases with no gene match: 9. CDR1 and CDR2 (germline): SGHRS, YFSETQ. DNA for the CDR3: TGCGCCAGCGGCCGGACTAGCGGGGTCGAATCCTACGAGCAGTACTTC. This translates into CASGRTSGVESYEQYF. The variable domain in full, with the rest retrieved from reference TRBV5-1 and TRBJ2-7, is KAGVTQTPRYLIKTRGQQVTLSCSPISGHRSVSWYQQTPGQGLQFLFEYFSETQRNKGNFPGRFSGRQFSNSRSEMNVSTLELGDSALYLCASGRTSGVESYEQYFGPGTRLTVT.

The chain joins TRBV5-5 to TRBJ1-5; possible D gene TRBD1, 6 bases. The CDR3 contains 14 residues. The germline V gene has CDR1 SGHKS and CDR2 YYEKEE (reference sequence). V was pared by 4 bases and J by 3 bases, with 11 bases between. The CDR3 sequence is CASSEGGVNQPQHF. CDR3 coding DNA: TGTGCCAGCAGCGAGGGGGGAGTCAATCAGCCCCAGCATTTT.

This clonotype was picked up many times. The chain joins TRBV2 to TRBJ2-2, with TRBD2 identical over 12 bases. Germline V gene sequence: CDR1 SNHLY, CDR2 FYNNEI. This CDR3 comprises 16 residues. V lost 7 bases and J lost 6; bases outside the gene matches: 9. For the CDR3, the DNA is TGTGCCAGCACGCCCCGACTAGCGGGAGACGCCGGGGAGCTGTTTTTT. Translated: CASTPRLAGDAGELFF. Filled out from reference TRBV2 and TRBJ2-2, the complete variable domain reads EPEVTQTPSHQVTQMGQEVILRCVPISNHLYFYWYRQILGQKVEFLVSFYNNEISEKSEIFDDQFSVERPDGSNFTLKIRSTKLEDSAMYFCASTPRLAGDAGELFFGEGSRLTVL.

This clonotype was observed many times. This sequence joins TRBV2 and TRBJ2-5, with TRBD2 matching 8 bases. V shed 6 bases, J shed 0 bases, and the junction held 3 bases outside the gene matches. CDR1 is SNHLY and CDR2 is FYNNEI in the germline V gene. The CDR3 spans 14 residues. In nucleotides, the CDR3 is TGTGCCAGCAGGACTAGCGAGCACCAAGAGACCCAGTACTTC. Translating gives CASRTSEHQETQYF.

This clonotype turned up a few times. V is TRBV6-2 or TRBV6-3 and J is TRBJ2-5, with D tentatively TRBD1 (6 bases). Trimming removed 6 bases from V and 4 bases from J, with 12 bases in between. CDR3 length: 13 amino acids. Germline CDR1 reads MNHEY; CDR2 reads SVGEGT. CDR3 residues: CASRPLDRETQYF. The CDR3 region has the DNA TGTGCCAGCAGACCCCTGGACAGAGAGACCCAGTACTTC.

The sample holds a few counts of this clonotype. This sequence joins TRBV4-1 and TRBJ2-7; 7 nucleotides align to TRBD2. Unmatched junction bases numbered 9, after V lost 2 bases and J lost 5 bases. The CDR3 has 15 amino acids. CDR1 is MGHRA, CDR2 YSYEKL, per germline. The DNA of the CDR3 is TGCGCCAGCAGCCAAAGTGCGAGACTAGCCCACGAGCAGTACTTC. This translates into CASSQSARLAHEQYF.

In this sample, this clonotype turned up many times. This chain uses TRBV20-1 with TRBJ2-7; D unclear. Trimming took 5 bases from V and 3 from J, leaving 14 bases between them. This CDR3 has 13 residues. Germline loops: CDR1 DFQATT, CDR2 SNEGSKA (reference sequence). The CDR3 loop reads CSARALVNYEQYF. The CDR3 nucleotides read TGCAGTGCTCGTGCGCTAGTGAACTACGAGCAGTACTTC.

The rearrangement joins TRBV6-1 to TRBJ1-1; no reliable D call. Germline assignment: CDR1 MNHNS and CDR2 SASEGT. This CDR3 spans 13 amino acids. V was shortened by 4 bases and J by 3 bases, with 9 bases between the two germline ends. CDR3 DNA: TGTGCCAGCAGTGGCAGCCGGGACACTGAAGCTTTCTTT. Protein product: CASSGSRDTEAFF.

For this clonotype: This may be a read error, as it is one base from a much larger clone. The chain is built from TRBV7-9 and TRBJ2-7; D uncertain. The CDR3 is 14 amino acids. Germline V gene data show CDR1 as SEHNR and CDR2 as FQNEAQ (reference sequence). The CDR3 DNA is TGTGCCAGCAGCCCGGTGGGCGGCTCCTACGGGCAGTACTTC. This gives the protein CASSPVGGSYGQYF. The entire variable domain, with the rest obtained from reference TRBV7-9 and TRBJ2-7, is as follows: DTGVSQNPRHKITKRGQNVTFRCDPISEHNRLYWYRQTLGQGPEFLTYFQNEAQLEKSRLLSDRFSAERPKGSFSTLEIQRTEQGDSAMYLCASSPVGGSYGQYFGPGTRLTVT.

The V and J genes are TRBV15 and TRBJ1-2; tentatively, D is TRBD1 (5 bases). The CDR3 has 14 residues. Germline V lookup: CDR1 LNHNV, CDR2 YYDKDF (reference sequence). V was trimmed by 4 bases and J by 8 bases, leaving 17 bases between them. CDR3 coding DNA: TGTGCCACCAGCACCGTCGGGACGGCTGACGGCTACACCTTC. Translation gives CATSTVGTADGYTF.

This clonotype was seen only a few times. The chain links TRBV9 to TRBJ1-1; 7 bases agree with TRBD1. The V and J ends lost 4 bases and 9 bases, in that order; junction bases with no gene match: 12. The CDR3 loop spans 14 amino acids. Germline V gene sequence: CDR1 SGDLS, CDR2 YYNGEE. CDR3: CASSHPDRPRKAFF. The CDR3 DNA sequence: TGTGCCAGCAGCCATCCGGACAGGCCTCGTAAAGCTTTCTTT.

The chain is built from TRBV6-6 and TRBJ1-5; D gene ambiguous. The CDR3 is 14 residues long. Germline V CDR1 and CDR2: MNHNY, SVGAGI (reference sequence). Trimming took 5 bases from V and 5 from J, leaving 13 bases between them. CDR3 DNA: TGTGCCAGCAGTGAAGGACGGAATTATCAGCCCCAGCATTTT. It translates to CASSEGRNYQPQHF.

This clonotype was observed many times. This chain connects TRBV20-1 to TRBJ1-4; no definite D call. V was pared by 1 base and J by 4 bases, with 7 bases between. The CDR3 sequence is 13 residues long. Germline V gives CDR1 DFQATT, CDR2 SNEGSKA (reference sequence). CDR3: CSARASRNEKLFF. The CDR3 bases are TGCAGTGCTAGAGCCAGTCGTAATGAAAAACTGTTTTTT.

This clonotype was seen many times. The chain uses TRBV19 and TRBJ1-2, with D hard to call. V lost 3 bases and J lost 2, with 7 bases in between. CDR1 is LNHDA, CDR2 SQIVND, per germline (reference sequence). CDR3 length equals 13 residues. This CDR3 is CASSIQQNYGYTF. Written as DNA, the CDR3 is TGTGCCAGTAGTATTCAACAGAACTATGGCTACACCTTC.

The chain joins TRBV9 to TRBJ2-7; 9 bases map to TRBD1. CDR1 and CDR2 (germline): SGDLS, YYNGEE. Trimming removed 7 bases from V and 4 bases from J; junction bases left unmatched: 6. The CDR3 loop spans 13 amino acids. The CDR3 coding sequence is TGTGCCAGCGGCACAGGGGGCAGGTACGAGCAGTACTTC. Encoded protein: CASGTGGRYEQYF.

This clonotype occurred a few times. The chain recombines TRBV5-6 with TRBJ1-2, with D possibly matching TRBD1 (5 bases). Deletions cut 3 bases from V and 3 bases from J, with 9 bases between. The CDR3 has 13 residues. CDR1 is SGHDT, CDR2 YYEEEE, per germline. CDR3 in DNA: TGTGCCAGCAGCTGGGGGGACGACTATGGCTACACCTTC. Amino acid sequence: CASSWGDDYGYTF.

This clonotype was picked up many times. V usage is TRBV10-3 and J usage is TRBJ1-1; 9 bases are a match to TRBD1. This CDR3 region has 17 residues. The V gene end was trimmed by 6 bases and the J gene end by 0 bases; junction bases not matched to a gene: 11. CDR1 ENHRY and CDR2 SYGVKD come from the germline V gene. The DNA of the CDR3 is TGTGCCATCAGCAGACAGGGGGAGAGAGTCATGAACACTGAAGCTTTCTTT. Amino acid sequence: CAISRQGERVMNTEAFF.

The table lists this clonotype with many counts. The chain carries TRBV20-1 and TRBJ2-7; 7 nucleotides match TRBD1. The trim removed 3 bases at V and 0 bases at J, leaving 2 bases unmatched. The CDR3 has 13 residues. Germline assignment: CDR1 DFQATT and CDR2 SNEGSKA (reference sequence). CDR3 amino acids: CSARGQSSYEQYF. The DNA of the CDR3 is TGCAGTGCTAGGGGACAGAGCTCCTACGAGCAGTACTTC.

V gene TRBV10-3 combines with J gene TRBJ2-7; D is unresolved. V was pared by 4 bases and J by 7 bases, with 8 bases between. The CDR3 has 11 amino acids. The V gene's germline CDR1 is ENHRY and CDR2 SYGVKD. DNA for the CDR3: TGTGCCATCAGTGCATCCGGGGAGCAGTACTTC. Its translation: CAISASGEQYF.

This clonotype has ten or more counts. This chain uses TRBV2 with TRBJ1-5; 7 bases are a match to TRBD1. CDR3 length equals 14 residues. Germline V gene data show CDR1 as SNHLY and CDR2 as FYNNEI. The trim removed 3 bases at V and 6 bases at J, leaving 5 bases unmatched. CDR3: CASSDVQGTQPQHF. In DNA form, the CDR3 reads TGTGCCAGCAGTGACGTACAGGGGACTCAGCCCCAGCATTTT. Looking up the rest from reference TRBV2 and TRBJ1-5 gives the full variable domain: EPEVTQTPSHQVTQMGQEVILRCVPISNHLYFYWYRQILGQKVEFLVSFYNNEISEKSEIFDDQFSVERPDGSNFTLKIRSTKLEDSAMYFCASSDVQGTQPQHFGDGTRLSIL.

Comment on this clonotype: With a much larger clone just one base away, this may be a read error. The V and J genes are TRBV20-1 and TRBJ1-1, with D possibly matching TRBD1 (6 bases). This CDR3 region has 13 residues. Germline CDR1 is DFQATT and CDR2 is SNEGSKA (reference sequence). CDR3 sequence reads: CSARGNREVEALF. In nucleotides, the CDR3 is TGCAGTGCTAGAGGGAACAGGGAGGTTGAAGCTCTCTTT.

To note about this clonotype: The missing conserved phenylalanine or tryptophan at the end of this CDR3 makes a read error likely. It is unclear where the CDR3 begins or ends on the DNA, so no DNA is shown, and the CDR3 is as TCRdb lists it. The V gene is TRBV10-3, the J gene TRBJ2-3; TRBD1 is taken as the D call from the table, unchecked against the DNA. Inclusive of both ends, the CDR3 amounts to 10 amino acids. CDR1 is ENHRY and CDR2 is SYGVKD in the germline V gene. The CDR3 sequence: CASRNQGSRE.

This clonotype came up once. The chain recombines TRBV29-1 with TRBJ1-2, with D unresolved. The length of the CDR3 is 12 residues. CDR1 is SQVTM, CDR2 ANQGSEA, per germline. Trimming shortened V by 8 bases and J by 1 base, and 11 bases separated the two germline ends. CDR3 bases: TGCAGCAGTTTAAGGGTTAACTATGGCTACACCTTC. Its translation is CSSLRVNYGYTF.

The chain's CDR3 is CSAMTDETQYF. The DNA of the CDR3 is TGCAGCGCCATGACAGACGAGACCCAGTACTTC. J is TRBJ2-5 and V is TRBV29-1, with D possibly TRBD1 on 5 matching bases. The CDR3 contains 11 residues. Germline V lookup: CDR1 SQVTM, CDR2 ANQGSEA. Trimming left V 7 bases short and J 5 bases short, with 11 bases between.